Each of the 30 T cell receptor beta chains below was sequenced from the same sample in a study of OX40 agonist ivuxolimab in advanced cancers. The receptor library was made with the immunoSEQ multiplex PCR assay. TCRdb took this table from immuneACCESS and kept in-frame rearrangements with V and J called. Such tables lack part of the clones; where checked against another copy, unresolved V genes explain under half of the gap, and the rest is unexplained. The sample yields 60,000 to 80,000 clones; roughly 80% were counted once. The ten biggest clones cover approximately 5.6% of the sample. Sequences were derived from CD4+ or CD8+ T cells sorted from blood, sampled in a trial of the OX40 agonist ivuxolimab. These TCRs come from an adult with an advanced solid tumor such as melanoma, head and neck, liver or kidney cancer.

This sequence joins TRBV5-5 and TRBJ2-3; a weak D match, TRBD1 (6 bases). The V end was cut by 0 bases, the J end by 2 bases, with 7 bases between. The CDR3 extends over 14 amino acids. Germline assignment: CDR1 SGHKS and CDR2 YYEKEE (reference sequence). The CDR3: CASSLGTDTDTQYF. In DNA form, the CDR3 reads TGTGCCAGCAGCTTGGGGACAGACACAGATACGCAGTATTTT.

The V call is TRBV11-3, the J call TRBJ2-1, with D perhaps matching TRBD2 (6 bases). The germline gives CDR1 SGHNT, CDR2 YENEEA. The CDR3 spans 12 residues. The germline V and J ends were trimmed by 0 bases and 13 bases, with 10 bases remaining between them. Written as DNA, the CDR3 is TGTGCCAGCAGCTTAGACGGGAGACTTCAGTTCTTC. Its translation is CASSLDGRLQFF.

This clone appeared a single time. The chain couples TRBV6-1 to TRBJ1-1; D unclear. Germline CDR1 MNHNS, CDR2 SASEGT. The CDR3 has 15 amino acids. Trimming pared 6 bases from V and 6 bases from J, leaving 20 bases between. The DNA of the CDR3 is TGTGCCAGCAGAGGTGAAGCAGGCGTGGGCGCTGAAGCTTTCTTT. As protein: CASRGEAGVGAEAFF.

This chain links TRBV6-6 with TRBJ2-7; 15 bases match TRBD2. CDR1 is MNHNY and CDR2 is SVGAGI in the germline V gene (reference sequence). CDR3 length: 16 amino acids. V gave up 5 bases and J gave up 5 bases; unmatched junction bases: 7. For the CDR3, the DNA is TGTGCCAGCAGTCCACGGACTAGCGGGAGGGTTCACGAGCAGTACTTC. It yields the protein CASSPRTSGRVHEQYF.

This chain links TRBV28 with TRBJ1-3; TRBD1 might be the D (5 bases). V lost 2 bases, J lost 4 bases, and 9 bases lay in between. This CDR3 is 14 amino acids long. The germline CDR1 and CDR2 sequences are MDHEN and SYDVKM. The CDR3 DNA is TGTGCCAGCAGTTTAGGGGCAGCCGGAAACACCATATATTTT. Its protein is CASSLGAAGNTIYF.

The chain uses TRBV5-8 and TRBJ1-3; 7 bases line up with TRBD1. Germline CDR1 reads SGHTS; CDR2 reads YDEGEE. The CDR3 runs 15 residues. After removal of 3 bases from V and 7 bases from J, the junction contained 10 bases not matched to a gene. In DNA, the CDR3 is TGTGCCAGCAGCTGGACCTCCGGGACAGTCAACACCATATATTTT. Its translation: CASSWTSGTVNTIYF.

The V and J genes are TRBV6-6 and TRBJ2-7; D remains unclear. CDR1 MNHNY and CDR2 SVGAGI come from the germline V gene (reference sequence). Trimming removed 7 bases from V and 2 bases from J, with 15 bases in between. The CDR3 extends over 14 amino acids. As DNA, the CDR3 is TGTGCCAGCACCCCAGTGGCTAGTACCTACGAGCAGTACTTC. Translated, it gives CASTPVASTYEQYF.

This clone came up once. The rearrangement links TRBV19 to TRBJ2-5; possibly TRBD2 for D (7 bases). V shed 5 bases and J shed 13 bases, with 17 bases lying between them. The CDR3 contains 12 residues. Germline CDR1 reads LNHDA; CDR2 reads SQIVND (reference sequence). This chain's CDR3 is CASSPGGPSRYF. The CDR3 region has the DNA TGTGCCAGTAGTCCCGGGGGGCCGTCTCGGTACTTC. Together with reference TRBV19 and TRBJ2-5, the CDR3 gives the full variable domain: DGGITQSPKYLFRKEGQNVTLSCEQNLNHDAMYWYRQDPGQGLRLIYYSQIVNDFQKGDIAEGYSVSREKKESFPLTVTSAQKNPTAFYLCASSPGGPSRYFGPGTRLLVL.

This chain joins TRBV20-1 and TRBJ1-2; D ambiguous. Germline CDR1 is DFQATT and CDR2 is SNEGSKA (reference sequence). The CDR3 covers 11 residues. Trimming pared 4 bases from V and 7 bases from J, leaving 10 bases between. The CDR3 is CSAKLTGGYTF. The CDR3 coding sequence is TGCAGTGCTAAACTGACCGGTGGCTACACCTTC.

The CDR3 sequence: CASSPRGGSDEQFF. In nucleotides, the CDR3 is TGCGCCAGCAGCCCACGGGGGGGGTCGGATGAGCAGTTCTTC. The chain uses TRBV5-1 and TRBJ2-1; 8 nucleotides match TRBD2. This CDR3 contains 14 residues. Unmatched junction bases numbered 8, after V lost 4 bases and J lost 8 bases. CDR1 is SGHRS and CDR2 is YFSETQ in the germline V gene.

The rearrangement uses TRBV7-9 and TRBJ2-5; the match to TRBD2 covers 13 bases. This CDR3 spans 16 amino acids. The germline V gene encodes CDR1 SEHNR and CDR2 FQNEAQ (reference sequence). Unmatched junction bases numbered 2, after V lost 4 bases and J lost 0 bases. The CDR3 spells CASSSGTSGNQETQYF. Here the CDR3 DNA reads TGTGCCAGCAGCTCAGGGACTAGCGGGAACCAAGAGACCCAGTACTTC.

The chain has TRBV21-1 and TRBJ1-6. TRBV21-1 is assigned pseudogene status. The CDR3 covers 20 residues. CDR3 nucleotides: TGTGCCAGCAGCAAAGTGGAGGGCCAAGAAAGCTATCACTATAATTCACCCCTCCACTTT. Translating it yields CASSKVEGQESYHYNSPLHF.

V and J are TRBV10-3 and TRBJ1-5; D is undetermined. Germline values: CDR1 ENHRY, CDR2 SYGVKD. The germline V and J ends were trimmed by 10 bases and 0 bases, with 19 bases remaining between them. The CDR3 totals 16 residues. In DNA form, the CDR3 reads TGTGCCACCTCGGGCGGGGATCTCTATAGCAATCAGCCCCAGCATTTT. Translating it yields CATSGGDLYSNQPQHF.

This clone has only a few counts. The V gene is TRBV19, the J gene TRBJ2-7, with 12 bases fitting TRBD1. This CDR3 is 15 amino acids long. V was clipped by 2 bases and J by 7 bases; unmatched bases: 6. Looked up from germline, CDR1 is LNHDA and CDR2 is SQIVND (reference sequence). This CDR3 reads CASSITGTGGNEQYF. In nucleotides, the CDR3 is TGTGCCAGTAGTATAACCGGGACAGGGGGCAATGAGCAGTACTTC.

This clone occurred once. The V gene is TRBV25-1, the J gene TRBJ2-5; TRBD1 matches 11 bases. Trimming removed 1 base from V and 5 bases from J; junction bases left unmatched: 6. The germline gives CDR1 MGHDK, CDR2 SYGVNS. This CDR3 spans 16 amino acids. CDR3 residues: CASSEWGQGVMETQYF. The DNA of the CDR3 is TGTGCCAGCAGTGAATGGGGACAGGGGGTGATGGAGACCCAGTACTTC.

The chain couples TRBV6-5 to TRBJ1-6; D call uncertain. The germline CDR1 and CDR2 sequences are MNHEY and SVGAGI. This CDR3 contains 14 residues. Trimming took 2 bases from V and 7 from J, leaving 9 bases between them. For the CDR3, the DNA is TGTGCCAGCAGTTACCAACAGTCAAATTCACCCCTCCACTTT. It encodes CASSYQQSNSPLHF.

This clone occurred a few times. V is TRBV5-6 and J is TRBJ2-1; the D gene is possibly TRBD1 (5 bases). This CDR3 contains 14 residues. Germline CDR1 is SGHDT and CDR2 is YYEEEE. Trimming pared 1 base from V and 6 bases from J, leaving 11 bases between. The CDR3 reads CASSLSGFVNEQFF. The CDR3 DNA sequence: TGTGCCAGCAGCTTGTCAGGGTTTGTCAATGAGCAGTTCTTC.

The chain combines TRBV28 with TRBJ2-1; TRBD2 agrees at 7 bases. V shed 7 bases, J shed 7 bases, and the junction held 16 bases outside the gene matches. Per germline, CDR1 MDHEN and CDR2 SYDVKM. The CDR3 extends over 16 amino acids. CDR3 region: CASTSRLARQVNEQFF. The CDR3 DNA sequence: TGTGCCAGCACCTCCCGACTAGCAAGGCAGGTAAATGAGCAGTTCTTC.

The V and J genes are TRBV6-1 and TRBJ2-6; no firm D call. The CDR3 contains 15 residues. The ends were cut back, 10 bases at V and 0 bases at J, with 13 bases in the middle. Germline V lookup: CDR1 MNHNS, CDR2 SASEGT. CDR3 coding DNA: TGTGCCATCGGCCTAGGGTTCTCTGGGGCCAACGTCCTGACTTTC. Its translation is CAIGLGFSGANVLTF.

The gene calls are TRBV29-1 and TRBJ1-2, with D maybe TRBD1 (5 bases). CDR1 and CDR2 (germline): SQVTM, ANQGSEA. V was shortened by 1 base and J by 5 bases, with 23 bases between the two germline ends. The CDR3 length is 17 residues. CDR3 region: CSVEGYSGTPGTYGYTF. The CDR3 bases are TGCAGCGTTGAAGGGTATTCGGGTACCCCTGGGACTTATGGCTACACCTTC.

The chain couples TRBV9 to TRBJ2-7; 12 positions match TRBD2. Germline V lookup: CDR1 SGDLS, CDR2 YYNGEE. The CDR3 loop spans 14 amino acids. V shed 2 bases, J shed 4 bases, and the junction held 1 base outside the gene matches. This CDR3 is CASSVGTSGYEQYV. The CDR3 region has the DNA TGTGCCAGCAGCGTCGGGACTAGCGGGTACGAGCAGTACGTC.

The chain employs TRBV10-2 and TRBJ2-6; D is unclear. This CDR3 region has 16 residues. Trimming took 3 bases from V and 2 from J, leaving 11 bases between them. CDR1 WSHSY and CDR2 SAAADI come from the germline V gene. CDR3 protein: CASSDPREAGANVLTF. The CDR3 coding sequence is TGCGCCAGCAGTGACCCCCGCGAGGCTGGGGCCAACGTCCTGACTTTC.

V is TRBV4-3 and J is TRBJ1-6, with TRBD1 matching over 10 bases. CDR3 size: 17 residues. CDR1 and CDR2 from the germline V gene are LGHNA and YSLEER. Germline trimming cut 1 base from V and 6 bases from J; bases unmatched to any gene: 6. The CDR3 sequence: CASSQATGTGVNSPLHF. CDR3 nucleotides: TGCGCCAGCAGCCAAGCGACCGGGACAGGGGTTAATTCACCCCTCCACTTT.

This chain links TRBV5-1 with TRBJ2-3; 15 nucleotides line up with TRBD2. Germline V gene data show CDR1 as SGHRS and CDR2 as YFSETQ. V trimming: 3 bases; J trimming: 0 bases; junction bases outside the gene matches: 5. The CDR3 consists of 18 residues. The CDR3 nucleotides read TGCGCCAGCAGCTCCCGGACTAGCGGGAGGGGTAGCACAGATACGCAGTATTTT. Translating it yields CASSSRTSGRGSTDTQYF.

The chain uses TRBV30 and TRBJ1-1; D uncertain. The CDR3 loop spans 15 amino acids. The germline V and J ends were trimmed by 0 bases and 0 bases, with 11 bases remaining between them. Per germline, CDR1 GTSNPN and CDR2 SVGIG (reference sequence). CDR3 DNA: TGTGCCTGGAGTGTAAAGTACGGGTTGAACACTGAAGCTTTCTTT. It translates to CAWSVKYGLNTEAFF. Looking up the rest from reference TRBV30 and TRBJ1-1 gives the full variable domain: SQTIHQWPATLVQPVGSPLSLECTVEGTSNPNLYWYRQAAGRGLQLLFYSVGIGQISSEVPQNLSASRPQDRQFILSSKKLLLSDSGFYLCAWSVKYGLNTEAFFGQGTRLTVV.

The CDR3, as DNA: TGTGCCAGCAGCTCATCGGGGGTATTCTCCTACGAGCAGTACTTC. It is translated as CASSSSGVFSYEQYF. The gene calls are TRBV28 and TRBJ2-5; D possibly corresponds to TRBD2 (6 bases). The end of the DNA is better explained by TRBJ2-7, so the J call may be wrong. This CDR3 is 15 amino acids long. Germline-derived CDR1 and CDR2 are MDHEN and SYDVKM.

This chain links TRBV28 with TRBJ2-1; no firm D call. The ends were cut back, 7 bases at V and 8 bases at J, with 18 bases in the middle. Germline assignment: CDR1 MDHEN and CDR2 SYDVKM. The CDR3 has 14 amino acids. The CDR3 loop reads CASTSRPLTHEQFF. The CDR3 DNA follows: TGTGCCAGCACCTCTCGCCCCCTAACTCATGAGCAGTTCTTC.

The rearrangement links TRBV10-1 to TRBJ2-3, with D perhaps TRBD1 (5 bases). The V gene lost 6 bases and the J gene lost 3 bases, with 10 bases spanning the gap. CDR1 is WNHNN, CDR2 SYGVQD, per germline (reference sequence). The CDR3 is 13 amino acids. The CDR3 loop reads CASSREITDTQYF. DNA of the CDR3: TGCGCCAGCAGCAGGGAAATAACAGATACGCAGTATTTT.

The chain employs TRBV5-1 and TRBJ2-1, with 12 bases lining up with TRBD2. CDR3 size: 16 residues. The germline V gene encodes CDR1 SGHRS and CDR2 YFSETQ. Trimming at V came to 2 bases and at J to 6 bases, leaving 6 bases not matched to a gene. CDR3 residues: CASSLTSGRMGNEQFF. As DNA, the CDR3 is TGCGCCAGCAGCTTAACTAGCGGGAGGATGGGCAATGAGCAGTTCTTC.

The CDR3 DNA is TGTGCCAGCAGTTTCGGGGGCACGGGGGCCTTGGGGGAGACCCAGTACTTC. Protein product: CASSFGGTGALGETQYF. This chain uses TRBV7-2 with TRBJ2-5; D tentatively reads TRBD1 or TRBD2 (6 bases each). The CDR3 has 17 residues. Trimming removed 6 bases from V and 5 bases from J, with 25 bases in between. CDR1 is SGHTA and CDR2 is FQGNSA in the germline V gene.